These T cell receptor beta chains were read from a single sample in a study of T cell repertoires in cytomegalovirus infection. TCRdb processed the reads anew with MiXCR; each CDR3 protein has one entry. The sample lists about 150,000 distinct CDR3 sequences, about a quarter occurring once. The specimen sequenced was PBMCs. The receptors come from a human donor in good health (CMV status not recorded). Some clones in this sample may be carry-over from other donors' samples. The CDR3 runs from the conserved cysteine through the conserved F or W. The order of the fields is clone size, J gene, V gene, D gene, CDR3 protein, CDR3 DNA. A D gene is named only where the DNA matches it firmly. Clone size is stated in some rows and not others, as once, few, many or a class when expanded.

clone_size: many
j_call: TRBJ2-1
v_call: TRBV12-3/TRBV12-4
d_call: TRBD2
cdr3_aa: CASSWGLAARNEQFF
cdr3_nt: TGTGCCAGCAGTTGGGGACTAGCGGCCAGGAATGAGCAGTTCTTC

clone_size: .
j_call: TRBJ1-3
v_call: TRBV2
d_call: TRBD1
cdr3_aa: CASSDSPPGGGSFRGTIYF
cdr3_nt: TGTGCCAGCAGTGATTCCCCCCCGGGAGGGGGCAGTTTTCGGGGCACCATATATTTT

clone_size: few
j_call: TRBJ2-1
v_call: TRBV19
d_call: .
cdr3_aa: CASSRDGYNEQFF
cdr3_nt: TGTGCCAGTAGTCGGGACGGCTACAATGAGCAGTTCTTC

clone_size: .
j_call: TRBJ2-3
v_call: TRBV5-1
d_call: .
cdr3_aa: CASSLLGDGTDTQYF
cdr3_nt: TGCGCCAGCAGTTTGCTCGGCGACGGAACAGATACGCAGTATTTT

clone_size: medium-sized
j_call: TRBJ2-2
v_call: TRBV12-5
d_call: TRBD1
cdr3_aa: CASGWLTGGIGELFF
cdr3_nt: TGTGCTAGTGGTTGGCTGACAGGGGGCATCGGGGAGCTGTTTTTT

clone_size: .
j_call: TRBJ2-7
v_call: TRBV7-6
d_call: TRBD1
cdr3_aa: CASSQGTGWYEQYF
cdr3_nt: TGTGCCAGCAGCCAAGGGACAGGATGGTACGAGCAGTACTTC

clone_size: many
j_call: TRBJ2-3
v_call: TRBV7-2
d_call: .
cdr3_aa: CASSWDLPDTQYF
cdr3_nt: TGTGCCAGCAGCTGGGACCTGCCGGATACGCAGTATTTT

clone_size: few
j_call: TRBJ2-2
v_call: TRBV5-1
d_call: TRBD1
cdr3_aa: CASSHGRQGTGELFF
cdr3_nt: TGCGCCAGCAGTCACGGACGACAGGGAACCGGGGAGCTGTTTTTT

clone_size: .
j_call: TRBJ2-7
v_call: TRBV20-1
d_call: .
cdr3_aa: CSARGSTYEQYF
cdr3_nt: TGCAGTGCTAGGGGTTCTACCTACGAGCAGTACTTC

clone_size: .
j_call: TRBJ1-1
v_call: TRBV6-6
d_call: TRBD1
cdr3_aa: CASSSQGAVHTEAFF
cdr3_nt: TGTGCCAGCAGCTCACAGGGGGCGGTTCACACTGAAGCTTTCTTT

clone_size: .
j_call: TRBJ2-7
v_call: TRBV10-3
d_call: .
cdr3_aa: CAISELDEQYF
cdr3_nt: TGTGCCATCAGTGAGTTAGACGAGCAGTACTTC

clone_size: many
j_call: TRBJ1-5
v_call: TRBV7-2
d_call: .
cdr3_aa: CASSFGGNQPQHF
cdr3_nt: TGTGCCAGCAGCTTTGGGGGGAATCAGCCCCAGCATTTT

clone_size: .
j_call: TRBJ2-3
v_call: TRBV12-3/TRBV12-4
d_call: .
cdr3_aa: CASSFVQDTDTQYF
cdr3_nt: TGTGCCAGCAGTTTTGTACAGGACACAGATACGCAGTATTTT

clone_size: .
j_call: TRBJ1-1
v_call: TRBV6-1
d_call: TRBD1
cdr3_aa: CASSEASQGTGTEAFF
cdr3_nt: TGTGCCAGCAGTGAAGCGTCACAGGGGACGGGGACTGAAGCTTTCTTT

clone_size: few
j_call: TRBJ2-1
v_call: TRBV6-2/TRBV6-3
d_call: TRBD2
cdr3_aa: CASSYPSGGGRSYNEQFF
cdr3_nt: TGTGCCAGCAGTTACCCTAGCGGTGGTGGTAGGTCCTACAATGAGCAGTTCTTC

clone_size: .
j_call: TRBJ2-1
v_call: TRBV12-3/TRBV12-4
d_call: .
cdr3_aa: CASRARVSSYNEQFF
cdr3_nt: TGTGCCAGCAGAGCGAGAGTCAGCTCCTACAATGAGCAGTTCTTC

clone_size: many
j_call: TRBJ2-7
v_call: TRBV7-9
d_call: .
cdr3_aa: CASSSQTTYEQYF
cdr3_nt: TGTGCCAGCAGCTCCCAGACCACCTACGAGCAGTACTTC

clone_size: .
j_call: TRBJ2-2
v_call: TRBV7-3
d_call: .
cdr3_aa: CASSGANTGELFF
cdr3_nt: TGTGCCAGCAGCGGGGCGAACACCGGGGAGCTGTTTTTT

clone_size: .
j_call: TRBJ2-3
v_call: TRBV5-4
d_call: TRBD2
cdr3_aa: CASSLRSGLAGGTDTQYF
cdr3_nt: TGTGCCAGCAGCCTACGCTCTGGGCTAGCGGGGGGCACAGATACGCAGTATTTT

clone_size: few
j_call: TRBJ1-2
v_call: TRBV12-3/TRBV12-4
d_call: .
cdr3_aa: CASSFYRGNYGYTF
cdr3_nt: TGTGCCAGCAGTTTCTATAGGGGGAACTATGGCTACACCTTC

clone_size: .
j_call: TRBJ2-1
v_call: TRBV7-6
d_call: TRBD2
cdr3_aa: CASSFLSGRENEQFF
cdr3_nt: TGTGCCAGCAGCTTTTTAAGCGGGAGGGAGAATGAGCAGTTCTTC

clone_size: many
j_call: TRBJ1-5
v_call: TRBV28
d_call: TRBD1
cdr3_aa: CASSPGTVINQPQHF
cdr3_nt: TGTGCCAGCAGTCCCGGGACAGTTATTAATCAGCCCCAGCATTTT